The next 12 T cell receptor beta chains were all read from a single sample in a study of blood T cells in healthy people across ages. The use of a sample-barcoded 5' primer and a J-beta primer mix characterized a second PCR of roughly 6 to 12 cycles. TCRdb passed the 5' RACE reads through MiXCR, listing each CDR3 protein once. The table includes hundreds of thousands of distinct CDR3 sequences, around 43% detected once. Source material: blood. All receptors derive from a man between 60 and 75 years old in good health.

Regarding this clonotype: A read error is possible here, since a much larger clone lies one base away. V gene TRBV5-5 combines with J gene TRBJ2-3; possible D gene TRBD2, 5 bases. Trimming took 0 bases from V and 2 from J, leaving 7 bases between them. This CDR3 comprises 14 residues. CDR1 SGHKS and CDR2 YYEKEE come from the germline V gene (reference sequence). CDR3 nucleotides: TGTGCCAGCAGCTTGGACGGGGTCACAGATACGCAGTATTTT. Encoded protein: CASSLDGVTDTQYF.

The chain uses TRBV20-1 and TRBJ2-3; D remains unclear. V lost 3 bases to trimming and J lost 2 bases, with 9 bases between them. This CDR3 comprises 13 residues. From germline, CDR1 is DFQATT and CDR2 SNEGSKA (reference sequence). The CDR3 reads CSASLNPTDTQYF. The CDR3 DNA is TGCAGTGCTAGTCTAAATCCCACAGATACGCAGTATTTT.

In this sample, this clonotype turned up a few times. The gene calls are TRBV12-3 or TRBV12-4 and TRBJ2-3, with 9 bases fitting TRBD2. CDR3 length equals 15 residues. V shed 5 bases and J 6 bases; nucleotides not matched to a gene: 9. CDR3 protein: CASSPRGGGFDTQYF. The DNA of the CDR3 is TGTGCCAGCAGTCCCCGCGGGGGGGGCTTCGATACGCAGTATTTT.

This clonotype was seen only once. This CDR3 reads CASSHGRPTEAFF. DNA of the CDR3: TGTGCCAGCAGCCATGGACGGCCCACTGAAGCTTTCTTT. The V gene is TRBV14, the J gene TRBJ1-1; no clear D. The CDR3 covers 13 residues. The germline V and J ends were trimmed by 3 bases and 4 bases, with 9 bases remaining between them. CDR1 and CDR2 from the germline V gene are SGHDN and FVKESK. Together with reference TRBV14 and TRBJ1-1, the CDR3 gives the full variable domain: EAGVTQFPSHSVIEKGQTVTLRCDPISGHDNLYWYRRVMGKEIKFLLHFVKESKQDESGMPNNRFLAERTGGTYSTLKVQPAELEDSGVYFCASSHGRPTEAFFGQGTRLTVV.

With respect to this clonotype: A much larger clone differs by one base, so this may be a read error. The rearrangement uses TRBV6-4 and TRBJ2-3; D is perhaps TRBD2 (6 bases). There are 15 residues in the CDR3. V lost 10 bases and J 0 bases, leaving 17 bases between the germline ends. CDR1 MRHNA and CDR2 SNTAGT come from the germline V gene. The CDR3 here is CATKGCGTSTDTQYF. The CDR3 DNA reads TGTGCCACCAAGGGGTGCGGGACTAGCACAGATACGCAGTATTTT.

This rearrangement joins TRBV20-1 to TRBJ1-6; D is unresolved. This CDR3 comprises 16 residues. Trimming took 0 bases from V and 3 from J, leaving 12 bases between them. Germline CDR1 reads DFQATT; CDR2 reads SNEGSKA (reference sequence). DNA for the CDR3: TGCAGTGCTAGAGATAACTTTCTGGGCTATAATTCACCCCTCCACTTT. Its protein is CSARDNFLGYNSPLHF.

The table lists this clonotype with a few counts. V and J are TRBV29-1 and TRBJ2-1, with a tentative D call TRBD2 (6 bases). From germline, CDR1 is SQVTM and CDR2 ANQGSEA. Trimming cost V 2 bases and J 7 bases, with 15 bases left between them. This CDR3 has 14 residues. CDR3 DNA sequence: TGCAGCGTTGAATATGGCGGGGAGAGAAATGAGCAGTTCTTC. Its translation is CSVEYGGERNEQFF.

This clonotype was recorded a few times. This sequence joins TRBV5-1 and TRBJ1-6; D ambiguous. Germline assignment: CDR1 SGHRS and CDR2 YFSETQ. Trimming took 3 bases from V and 7 from J, leaving 14 bases between them. The CDR3 extends over 15 amino acids. DNA for the CDR3: TGCGCCAGCAGCTGGGAAAATGCGGCAAATTCACCCCTCCACTTT. This sequence encodes CASSWENAANSPLHF.

The chain couples TRBV3-1 to TRBJ2-1; tentative D call: TRBD2 (5 bases). From germline, CDR1 is LGHDT and CDR2 YNNKEL (reference sequence). The CDR3 extends over 15 amino acids. V lost 4 bases and J 5 bases, leaving 15 bases between the germline ends. As DNA, the CDR3 is TGTGCCAGCAGCCCCCCGACGTCGAGGGACAATGAGCAGTTCTTC. Translating gives CASSPPTSRDNEQFF.

This clonotype was seen a few times. The rearrangement joins TRBV5-1 to TRBJ2-3; a weak D match, TRBD1 (5 bases). The V gene lost 3 bases and the J gene lost 5 bases, with 10 bases spanning the gap. The CDR3 consists of 13 residues. In germline, CDR1 is SGHRS, CDR2 YFSETQ. CDR3 amino acids: CASSSQGGDTQYF. The DNA for the CDR3 is TGCGCCAGCAGCTCGCAGGGCGGAGATACGCAGTATTTT.

The genes are TRBV5-1 and TRBJ1-6, with D possibly matching TRBD1 (5 bases). Germline V gene lookup returns CDR1 SGHRS and CDR2 YFSETQ. CDR3 length: 14 amino acids. V lost 4 bases to trimming and J lost 7 bases, with 12 bases between them. CDR3 sequence reads: CASSRRDVNSPLHF. The CDR3 DNA sequence: TGCGCCAGCAGCCGTAGGGACGTAAATTCACCCCTCCACTTT. Based on the CDR3 plus reference TRBV5-1 and TRBJ1-6, the full variable domain is KAGVTQTPRYLIKTRGQQVTLSCSPISGHRSVSWYQQTPGQGLQFLFEYFSETQRNKGNFPGRFSGRQFSNSRSEMNVSTLELGDSALYLCASSRRDVNSPLHFGNGTRLTVT.

Details on this clonotype: One end of the junction fails to match germline, which may point to a read error. This sequence joins TRBV6-2 or TRBV6-3 and TRBJ2-7; possibly TRBD1 or TRBD2 for D (5 bases each). In germline, CDR1 is MNHEY, CDR2 SVGEGT. CDR3 length: 16 amino acids. The CDR3 loop is CVSRAPHQGLSYEQYF. CDR3 sequence (DNA): TGTGTCAGCAGGGCTCCCCACCAAGGACTCAGCTACGAGCAGTACTTC.